The next 9 T cell receptor beta chains were all read from a single sample in a study of T cell responses to AZD1222 COVID-19 vaccine. This table comes from immunoSEQ multiplex PCR, and its TCRdb copy is limited to in-frame clones, with some not included. The sample includes over 70,000 clones, nearly 90% seen only once; the top ten take under 7%. The sequencing used peripheral blood, collected on day 0 of AZD1222 vaccination. These receptors were collected from an adult in good health.

The chain joins TRBV6-1 to TRBJ2-3; 8 bases fit TRBD2. This CDR3 comprises 18 residues. V was clipped by 3 bases and J by 0 bases; unmatched bases: 11. Per the germline V gene, CDR1 is MNHNS and CDR2 is SASEGT. CDR3: CASSEGSGTSPSTDTQYF. The CDR3 DNA sequence: TGTGCCAGCAGTGAGGGTAGCGGGACCTCTCCTAGCACAGATACGCAGTATTTT.

The chain is built from TRBV2 and TRBJ1-5; D not certain. The CDR3 sequence is 13 residues long. Germline CDR1 reads SNHLY; CDR2 reads FYNNEI. The V gene lost 6 bases and the J gene lost 3 bases, with 9 bases spanning the gap. The CDR3 loop is CASRWSSNQPQHF. In DNA, the CDR3 is TGTGCCAGCAGATGGAGTTCCAATCAGCCCCAGCATTTT.

The rearrangement joins TRBV18 to TRBJ2-5; TRBD1 or TRBD2 may be the D gene (6 bases each). The CDR3 is 13 residues long. V was cut by 2 bases and J by 5 bases, with 9 bases left in between. CDR1 and CDR2 from the germline V gene are KGHSH and LQKENI. The CDR3 protein is CASSPLGGETQYF. The CDR3 DNA follows: TGTGCCAGCTCACCATTGGGGGGCGAGACCCAGTACTTC. Full variable domain (rest looked up from reference TRBV18 and TRBJ2-5): NAGVMQNPRHLVRRRGQEARLRCSPMKGHSHVYWYRQLPEEGLKFMVYLQKENIIDESGMPKERFSAEFPKEGPSILRIQQVVRGDSAAYFCASSPLGGETQYFGPGTRLLVL.

The chain employs TRBV20-1 and TRBJ2-3; the D is unclear. The length of the CDR3 is 8 residues. Per germline, CDR1 DFQATT and CDR2 SNEGSKA (reference sequence). V lost 8 bases and J 7 bases, leaving 4 bases between the germline ends. DNA for the CDR3: TGCAGTCCTAATACGCAGTATTTT. This sequence encodes CSPNTQYF.

This chain links TRBV25-1 with TRBJ2-2, with TRBD2 matching 7 bases. Germline assignment: CDR1 MGHDK and CDR2 SYGVNS. This CDR3 has 14 residues. The J segment lost 8 bases and the V segment lost 8 bases, leaving 11 bases of the junction unmatched. The CDR3 bases are TGTGCCAGCGAGGCGGGAGTCCTTCTGGGGGAGCTGTTTTTT. This sequence encodes CASEAGVLLGELFF.

The chain combines TRBV28 with TRBJ2-5, with 14 bases that match TRBD2. This CDR3 is built from 16 residues. The ends lost 6 bases at V and 4 bases at J; junction bases unmatched: 7. Germline V gene lookup returns CDR1 MDHEN and CDR2 SYDVKM. CDR3 protein: CASSRGLAGAAETQYF. CDR3 coding DNA: TGTGCCAGCAGCCGGGGACTAGCGGGAGCCGCAGAGACCCAGTACTTC.

This clone was counted between two and nine times. This sample also contains other DNA sequences that code for the same CDR3. This chain links TRBV7-2 with TRBJ2-5; 9 positions agree with TRBD1. The CDR3 is 14 amino acids. CDR1 is SGHTA, CDR2 FQGNSA, per germline. The V gene end was trimmed by 5 bases and the J gene end by 2 bases; junction bases not matched to a gene: 3. The CDR3 nucleotides read TGTGCCAGCAGCCTGACAGGGGGACAAGAGACCCAGTACTTC. Its translation is CASSLTGGQETQYF. Full variable domain (rest looked up from reference TRBV7-2 and TRBJ2-5): GAGVSQSPSNKVTEKGKDVELRCDPISGHTALYWYRQSLGQGLEFLIYFQGNSAPDKSGLPSDRFSAERTGGSVSTLTIQRTQQEDSAVYLCASSLTGGQETQYFGPGTRLLVL.

The CDR3 bases are TGTGCCAGTAGTATATGGGCGACAGGGGGGTCTGGCTACACCTTC. Protein: CASSIWATGGSGYTF. The chain uses TRBV19 and TRBJ1-2; 9 bases match TRBD1. This CDR3 region has 15 residues. The V segment lost 2 bases and the J segment 7 bases; nucleotides outside the gene matches: 8. CDR1 LNHDA and CDR2 SQIVND come from the germline V gene (reference sequence).

This clone has only a few counts. The CDR3 here is CASSGDAKNSPLHF. CDR3 nucleotide sequence: TGTGCCAGCAGTGGGGACGCCAAAAATTCACCCCTCCACTTT. The rearrangement links TRBV2 to TRBJ1-6, with a possible D match to TRBD1 (5 bases). Germline V gene lookup returns CDR1 SNHLY and CDR2 FYNNEI. The CDR3 length is 14 residues. V was trimmed by 4 bases and J by 7 bases, leaving 11 bases between them.